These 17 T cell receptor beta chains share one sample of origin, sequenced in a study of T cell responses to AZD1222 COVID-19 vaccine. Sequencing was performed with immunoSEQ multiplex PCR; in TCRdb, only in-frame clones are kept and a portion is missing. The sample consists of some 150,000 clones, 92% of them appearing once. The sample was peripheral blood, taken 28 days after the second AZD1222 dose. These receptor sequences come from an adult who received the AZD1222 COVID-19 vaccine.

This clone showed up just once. CDR3 residues: CASSGQGGGYTF. CDR3 coding DNA: TGTGCCAGCAGTGGACAGGGCGGTGGCTACACCTTC. The chain recombines TRBV6-4 with TRBJ1-2, with 7 bases aligning to TRBD1. CDR1 MRHNA and CDR2 SNTAGT come from the germline V gene. V dropped 4 bases and J dropped 7; count of bases not matched to a gene: 3. The CDR3 consists of 12 residues.

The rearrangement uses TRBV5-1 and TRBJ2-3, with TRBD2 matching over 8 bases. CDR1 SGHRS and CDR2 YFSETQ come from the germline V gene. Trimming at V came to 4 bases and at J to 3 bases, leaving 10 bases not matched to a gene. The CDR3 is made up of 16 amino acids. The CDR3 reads CASSRGLDSRTDTQYF. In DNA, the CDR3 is TGCGCCAGCAGCCGGGGACTAGATTCTAGAACAGATACGCAGTATTTT.

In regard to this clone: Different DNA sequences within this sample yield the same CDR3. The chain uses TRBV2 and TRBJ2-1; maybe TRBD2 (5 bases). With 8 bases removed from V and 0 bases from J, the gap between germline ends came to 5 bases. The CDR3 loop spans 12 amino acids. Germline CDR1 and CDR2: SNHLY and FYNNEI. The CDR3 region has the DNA TGTGCCAGCGGGAGCTCCTACAATGAGCAGTTCTTC. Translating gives CASGSSYNEQFF.

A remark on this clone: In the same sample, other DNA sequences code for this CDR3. The chain's CDR3 is CSAAGGYEQYF. The CDR3 DNA reads as TGCAGTGCGGCGGGTGGCTACGAGCAGTACTTC. This chain connects TRBV20-1 to TRBJ2-7; weak D call: TRBD2 (5 bases). The ends were cut back, 6 bases at V and 3 bases at J, with 9 bases in the middle. Germline loops: CDR1 DFQATT, CDR2 SNEGSKA (reference sequence). The CDR3 runs to 11 residues.

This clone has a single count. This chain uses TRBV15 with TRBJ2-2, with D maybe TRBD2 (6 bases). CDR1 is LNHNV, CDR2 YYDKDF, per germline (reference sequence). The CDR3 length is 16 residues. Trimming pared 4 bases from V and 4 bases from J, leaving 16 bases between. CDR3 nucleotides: TGTGCCACCAGCACGCGACTAGGATTGGCCACCGGGGAGCTGTTTTTT. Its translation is CATSTRLGLATGELFF.

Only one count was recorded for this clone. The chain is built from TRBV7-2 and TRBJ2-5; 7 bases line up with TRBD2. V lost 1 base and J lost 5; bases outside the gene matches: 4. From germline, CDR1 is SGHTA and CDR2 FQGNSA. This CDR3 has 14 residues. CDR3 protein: CASSLGGRAETQYF. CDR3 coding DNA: TGTGCCAGCAGCTTAGGGGGGAGGGCGGAGACCCAGTACTTC.

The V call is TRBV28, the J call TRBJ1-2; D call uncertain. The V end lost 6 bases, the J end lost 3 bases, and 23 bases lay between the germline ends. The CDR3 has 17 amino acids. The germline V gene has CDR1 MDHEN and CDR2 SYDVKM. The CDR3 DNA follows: TGTGCCAGCAGGGGAGGGTCCGCCTCACCACACCACTATGGCTACACCTTC. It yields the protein CASRGGSASPHHYGYTF.

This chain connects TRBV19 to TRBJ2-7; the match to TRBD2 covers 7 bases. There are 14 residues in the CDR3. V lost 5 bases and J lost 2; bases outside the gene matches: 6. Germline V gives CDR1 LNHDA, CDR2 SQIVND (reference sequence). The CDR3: CASSGGLVPYEQYF. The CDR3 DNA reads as TGTGCCAGTAGTGGTGGACTAGTTCCCTACGAGCAGTACTTC.

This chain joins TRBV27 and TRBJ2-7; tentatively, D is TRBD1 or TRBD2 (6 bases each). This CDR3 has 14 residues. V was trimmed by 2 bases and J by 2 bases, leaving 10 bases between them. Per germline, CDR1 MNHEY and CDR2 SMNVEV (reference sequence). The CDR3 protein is CASSLRGETYEQYF. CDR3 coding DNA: TGTGCCAGCAGTTTAAGGGGGGAGACCTACGAGCAGTACTTC.

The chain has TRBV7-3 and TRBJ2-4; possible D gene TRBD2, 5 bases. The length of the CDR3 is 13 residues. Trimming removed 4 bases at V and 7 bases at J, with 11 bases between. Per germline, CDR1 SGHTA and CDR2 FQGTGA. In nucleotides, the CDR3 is TGTGCCAGCAGCTCAAATACGGGGAACATTCAGTACTTC. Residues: CASSSNTGNIQYF.

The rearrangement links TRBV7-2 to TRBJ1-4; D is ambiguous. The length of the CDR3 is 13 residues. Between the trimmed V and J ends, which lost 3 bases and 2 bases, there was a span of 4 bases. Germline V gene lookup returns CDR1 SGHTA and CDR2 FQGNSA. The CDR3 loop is CASSFFTNEKLFF. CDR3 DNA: TGTGCCAGCAGCTTTTTTACTAATGAAAAACTGTTTTTT.

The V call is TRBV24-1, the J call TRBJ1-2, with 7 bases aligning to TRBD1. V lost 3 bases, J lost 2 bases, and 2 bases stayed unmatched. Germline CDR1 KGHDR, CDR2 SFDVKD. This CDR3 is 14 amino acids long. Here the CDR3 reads CATSDQDRNYGYTF. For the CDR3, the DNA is TGTGCCACCAGTGATCAGGACAGGAACTATGGCTACACCTTC.

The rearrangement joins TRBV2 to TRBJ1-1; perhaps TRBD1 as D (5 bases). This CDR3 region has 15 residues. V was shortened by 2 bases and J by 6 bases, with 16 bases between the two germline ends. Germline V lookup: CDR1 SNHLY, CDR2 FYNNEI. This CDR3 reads CASSEIQAIRAEAFF. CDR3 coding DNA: TGTGCCAGCAGTGAAATACAGGCCATCCGCGCTGAAGCTTTCTTT. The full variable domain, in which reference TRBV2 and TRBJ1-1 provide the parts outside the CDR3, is EPEVTQTPSHQVTQMGQEVILRCVPISNHLYFYWYRQILGQKVEFLVSFYNNEISEKSEIFDDQFSVERPDGSNFTLKIRSTKLEDSAMYFCASSEIQAIRAEAFFGQGTRLTVV.

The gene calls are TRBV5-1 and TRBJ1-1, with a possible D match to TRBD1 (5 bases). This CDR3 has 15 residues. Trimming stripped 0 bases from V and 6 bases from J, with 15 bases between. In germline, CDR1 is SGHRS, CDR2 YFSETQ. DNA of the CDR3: TGCGCCAGCAGCTTGGGAGGGACCTCCTCGGCTGAAGCTTTCTTT. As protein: CASSLGGTSSAEAFF.

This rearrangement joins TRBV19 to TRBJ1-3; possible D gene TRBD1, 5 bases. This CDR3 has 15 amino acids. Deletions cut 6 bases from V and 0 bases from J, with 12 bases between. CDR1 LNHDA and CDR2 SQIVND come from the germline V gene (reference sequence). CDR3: CASSKGFLSGNTIYF. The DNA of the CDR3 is TGTGCCAGTAGCAAGGGGTTTCTCTCTGGAAACACCATATATTTT.

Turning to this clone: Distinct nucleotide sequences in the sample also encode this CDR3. The CDR3 loop is CASSYWGNTEAFF. CDR3 nucleotides: TGTGCCAGCAGTTACTGGGGAAACACTGAAGCTTTCTTT. The J gene is TRBJ1-1, the V gene TRBV6-5; no reliable D call. Germline V gene data show CDR1 as MNHEY and CDR2 as SVGAGI. Between the trimmed V and J ends, which lost 1 base and 2 bases, there was a span of 5 bases. The CDR3 has 13 residues.

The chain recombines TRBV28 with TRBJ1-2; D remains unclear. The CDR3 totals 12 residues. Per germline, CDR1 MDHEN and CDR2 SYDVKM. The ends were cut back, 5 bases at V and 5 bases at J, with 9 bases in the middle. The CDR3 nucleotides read TGTGCCAGCAGTCTGTCCCCGTATGGCTACACCTTC. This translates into CASSLSPYGYTF.